The rows below give T cell receptor beta chains drawn from one sample of a study of blood T cell repertoires in COVID-19. Libraries were prepared by immunoSEQ multiplex PCR; TCRdb keeps only in-frame clonotypes and omits some of them. The repertoire holds roughly 42,000 clones, with approximately 85% as singletons. Sequenced sample: peripheral blood. These receptors all come from a human donor in a cohort sampled during active COVID-19. Both conserved end residues are part of each CDR3. Each record gives: D gene, V gene, J gene, clone size, CDR3 protein, CDR3 DNA. A D gene is named only where the DNA matches it firmly. A clone size is listed for some rows: how often the clone was seen (once, few, many), or a class if it is expanded.

>.|TRBV3-1/TRBV3-2|TRBJ2-3|.
CASSQESPGNRARTDTQYF
TGTGCCAGCAGCCAAGAATCTCCGGGGAACAGGGCCCGCACAGATACGCAGTATTTT
>.|TRBV24-1|TRBJ2-3|.
CATSDSRGAGDTQYF
TGTGCCACCAGTGATTCCCGGGGGGCGGGGGATACGCAGTATTTT
>TRBD1|TRBV15|TRBJ2-3|.
CATRHRGTTDTQYF
TGTGCCACTCGGCACAGGGGTACCACAGATACGCAGTATTTT
>.|TRBV19|TRBJ1-5|.
CASSPMGRSGGQPQHF
TGTGCCAGTAGTCCCATGGGCAGGTCAGGAGGTCAGCCCCAGCATTTT
>.|TRBV5-1|TRBJ1-6|.
CASSLEEGSGSPLHF
TGCGCCAGCAGCCTGGAGGAGGGGTCGGGTTCACCCCTCCACTTT
>.|TRBV19|TRBJ2-3|large
CASSKTGGTDTQYF
TGTGCCAGTAGTAAGACAGGCGGCACAGATACGCAGTATTTT
>.|TRBV29-1|TRBJ1-2|.
CSVEGWGEGYTF
TGCAGCGTTGAAGGCTGGGGAGAGGGCTACACCTTC
>TRBD1|TRBV5-8|TRBJ2-2|.
CASSAGQGAGELFF
TGTGCCAGCAGCGCGGGACAGGGCGCCGGGGAGCTGTTTTTT
>.|TRBV27|TRBJ2-2|.
CASGGPGSTGTGELFF
TGTGCCAGCGGAGGGCCCGGGTCCACGGGGACCGGGGAGCTGTTTTTT
>TRBD1|TRBV28|TRBJ1-6|.
CASSPGQGVDNSPLHF
TGTGCCAGCAGTCCGGGACAGGGTGTCGATAATTCACCCCTCCACTTT
>.|TRBV10-3|TRBJ2-1|.
CAISSGQGPYNEQFF
TGTGCCATCAGTTCCGGACAAGGCCCCTACAATGAGCAGTTCTTC
>TRBD2|TRBV2|TRBJ2-1|once
CASSVSGAAGNEQFF
TGTGCCAGCAGTGTTAGCGGGGCCGCGGGGAATGAGCAGTTCTTC
>.|TRBV27|TRBJ1-6|.
CASSFEGADSPLHF
TGTGCCAGCAGTTTTGAGGGCGCGGATTCACCCCTCCACTTT
>TRBD1|TRBV2|TRBJ1-2|.
CASSDEGDRDYGYTF
TGTGCCAGCAGTGACGAAGGGGACAGGGACTATGGCTACACCTTC
>TRBD2|TRBV3-1/TRBV3-2|TRBJ2-7|few
CASSSGGRREQYF
TGTGCCAGCAGCAGCGGGGGACGCCGCGAGCAGTACTTC
>TRBD1|TRBV5-1|TRBJ2-7|.
CASFDPSRTGWDEQYF
TGCGCCAGCTTTGATCCCTCTCGGACAGGGTGGGACGAGCAGTACTTC
>TRBD1|TRBV9|TRBJ2-1|.
CASSPRTGADEQFF
TGTGCCAGCAGCCCCCGGACAGGGGCGGATGAGCAGTTCTTC
>TRBD2|TRBV5-1|TRBJ2-1|.
CASSLTGGLSSYNEQFF
TGCGCCAGCAGCTTGACGGGGGGGCTTAGCTCCTACAATGAGCAGTTCTTC
>.|TRBV11-3|TRBJ2-1|.
CASSPWQGSNEQFF
TGTGCCAGCAGCCCTTGGCAGGGGTCCAATGAGCAGTTCTTC
>.|TRBV19|TRBJ2-1|few
CASSKDSYNEQFF
TGTGCCAGTAGTAAGGACTCTTACAATGAGCAGTTCTTC
>TRBD1|TRBV6-5|TRBJ2-2|.
CASRPDRGPGELFF
TGTGCCAGCAGACCGGACAGGGGGCCCGGGGAGCTGTTTTTT
>TRBD1|TRBV7-9|TRBJ1-1|.
CASSRGQTEAFF
TGTGCCAGCAGCAGGGGACAGACTGAAGCTTTCTTT
>TRBD1|TRBV18|TRBJ2-1|.
CASSPMTGGSDEQFF
TGTGCCAGCTCACCGATGACAGGGGGAAGCGATGAGCAGTTCTTC
>.|TRBV6-5|TRBJ1-5|.
CASSYSGGNQPQHF
TGTGCCAGCAGTTACTCGGGCGGCAATCAGCCCCAGCATTTT
>.|TRBV28|TRBJ2-7|.
CASSIFRALGEYEQYF
TGTGCCAGCAGTATATTCCGGGCCCTGGGAGAATACGAGCAGTACTTC
>TRBD1|TRBV6-6|TRBJ2-2|.
CASTKGQGPNTGELFF
TGTGCCAGCACCAAGGGACAGGGGCCGAACACCGGGGAGCTGTTTTTT
>TRBD1|TRBV3-1/TRBV3-2|TRBJ1-3|.
CASSRQGSSGNTIYF
TGTGCCAGCAGTCGACAGGGCTCCTCTGGAAACACCATATATTTT
>TRBD1|TRBV5-1|TRBJ1-2|.
CASSFGQGSYGYTF
TGCGCCAGCAGCTTCGGACAGGGGAGCTATGGCTACACCTTC
>TRBD2|TRBV9|TRBJ2-7|.
CASSVGSGGQTYEQYF
TGTGCCAGCAGCGTAGGTAGCGGGGGCCAAACCTACGAGCAGTACTTC
>.|TRBV27|TRBJ2-3|once
CASRRGRGGTDTQYF
TGTGCCAGCAGAAGGGGGCGGGGGGGCACAGATACGCAGTATTTT
>.|TRBV19|TRBJ1-5|.
CASSDPLGGQPQHF
TGTGCCAGTTCCGACCCTCTGGGAGGTCAGCCCCAGCATTTT
>TRBD1|TRBV4-2|TRBJ1-5|.
CASSLRQGGQPQHF
TGTGCCAGCAGCCTCCGACAGGGGGGTCAGCCCCAGCATTTT